A selection of T cell receptor beta chains follows, all from one sample in a study of OX40 agonist ivuxolimab in advanced cancers. The protocol was immunoSEQ multiplex PCR, while the TCRdb copy is restricted to in-frame clones and leaves out a portion. The sample has 60,000 or so clones; 87% are singletons. The specimen was CD4+ or CD8+ T cells sorted from blood, collected in a trial of the OX40 agonist ivuxolimab. The receptors were sampled from an adult with an advanced solid tumor such as melanoma, head and neck, liver or kidney cancer. CDR3s include the opening cysteine and the closing phenylalanine or tryptophan. A D gene is named only where the DNA matches it firmly. Some rows have no size entry. The others give once, few or many, or a class for an expanded clone.

abundance	v_gene	j_gene	d_gene	CDR3nt	CDR3aa
NA	TRBV12-5	TRBJ1-5	NA	TGTGCTAGTGGTTCACGCTCCTCAGGGGTTCCGAGGAATCAGCCCCAGCATTTT	CASGSRSSGVPRNQPQHF
NA	TRBV9	TRBJ2-3	NA	TGTGCCAGCAGCGTAGGGGCAGGGTGGGGAAAAGATACGCAGTATTTT	CASSVGAGWGKDTQYF
NA	TRBV27	TRBJ2-5	NA	TGTGCCAGCAGTTTCGGGTCTCTCTCGGAGACCCAGTACTTC	CASSFGSLSETQYF
NA	TRBV11-2	TRBJ2-1	TRBD2	TGTGCCAGCAGCTTGTTGACTAGCGGGGGGTTCTACAATGAGCAGTTCTTC	CASSLLTSGGFYNEQFF
once	TRBV6-1	TRBJ2-2	NA	TGTGCCAGCAGTGAAGCGCCTGGCTTTCGGGAGCTGTTTTTT	CASSEAPGFRELFF
NA	TRBV18	TRBJ2-5	TRBD1	TGTGCCAGCTATGAACAGGGGGCGACGAAGACCCAGTACTTC	CASYEQGATKTQYF
NA	TRBV2	TRBJ2-2	TRBD1	TGTGCCAGCAGGCCTACAGGGGGAAGCGGGGAGCTGTTTTTT	CASRPTGGSGELFF
NA	TRBV6-5	TRBJ2-2	TRBD1	TGTGCCAGCAGGTCAGGGGGCCTCGGGATCGGGGAGCTGTTTTTT	CASRSGGLGIGELFF
NA	TRBV5-4	TRBJ1-4	NA	TGTGCCAGCAGCCTTCAATCGAGCGCTCGTGAAAAACTGTTTTTT	CASSLQSSAREKLFF
NA	TRBV6-1	TRBJ2-3	TRBD2	TGTGCCAGCAGGCCGGGACTAGTAACAGATACGCAGTATTTT	CASRPGLVTDTQYF
NA	TRBV5-1	TRBJ2-1	NA	TGCGCCAGCAGCTGGGATATAGGTGAGCAGTTCTTC	CASSWDIGEQFF
NA	TRBV7-2	TRBJ1-3	NA	TGTGCCAGCAGCTTACTTTCCCCCGGAAACACCATATATTTT	CASSLLSPGNTIYF
few	TRBV5-4	TRBJ1-4	NA	TGTGCCAGCAGCTTGGCATCTGGGCGAGGTGAAAAACTGTTTTTT	CASSLASGRGEKLFF
NA	TRBV5-1	TRBJ2-5	NA	TGCGCCAGCAGCCCCCAGGTCGGTCTCGGGGAGGAGACCCAGTACTTC	CASSPQVGLGEETQYF
NA	TRBV10-1	TRBJ2-3	TRBD2	TGCGCCAGCGGAACGGGACTACCGGGAGATACGCAGTATTTT	CASGTGLPGDTQYF
NA	TRBV9	TRBJ2-5	NA	TGTGCCAGCAGCGCAACGGGGGGCGGGGAGACCCAGTACTTC	CASSATGGGETQYF
NA	TRBV5-6	TRBJ2-7	NA	TGTGCCAGCAGCTTGGTGGACAAACCCTACGAGCAGTACTTC	CASSLVDKPYEQYF
NA	TRBV6-6	TRBJ2-7	TRBD1	TGTGCCAGCAGTTTGACAGGGGGCGGTTTATACGAGCAGTACTTC	CASSLTGGGLYEQYF
NA	TRBV6-5	TRBJ1-3	NA	TGTGCCAGCAGTCCAGTTCTGACTGGAAACACCATATATTTT	CASSPVLTGNTIYF
NA	TRBV5-1	TRBJ1-1	NA	TGCGCCAGCAGCTTGACAGGCCCTGCGAACACTGAAGCTTTCTTT	CASSLTGPANTEAFF
NA	TRBV7-2	TRBJ2-7	NA	TGTGCCAGCAGCATGGCGGCAGTCTACGAGCAGTACTTC	CASSMAAVYEQYF
once	TRBV19	TRBJ1-3	NA	TGTGCCAGTAGTGCGGGACCTGGACCCTCTGGAAACACCATATATTTT	CASSAGPGPSGNTIYF
NA	TRBV7-3	TRBJ2-1	NA	TGTGCCAGCAGCCCAGTACCAAAAACGAATGAGCAGTTCTTC	CASSPVPKTNEQFF
NA	TRBV19	TRBJ1-1	NA	TGTGCCAGTAGTATTGTCGGACAGAATGAAGCTTTCTTT	CASSIVGQNEAFF
NA	TRBV6-6	TRBJ1-3	NA	TGTGCCAGCAGTTACAGTAACACCATATATTTT	CASSYSNTIYF
NA	TRBV5-1	TRBJ2-7	NA	TGCGCCAGCAGCTTGGCCCAGATCCCCTCCTACGAGCAGTACTTC	CASSLAQIPSYEQYF
once	TRBV7-8	TRBJ2-3	NA	TGTGCCAGCAGCACTAAGCCGAGCACAGATACGCAGTATTTT	CASSTKPSTDTQYF
NA	TRBV28	TRBJ1-2	NA	TGTGCCAGCAGTTTGTTTTCTCCGATCACCTCGGGCTACACCTTC	CASSLFSPITSGYTF
NA	TRBV5-5	TRBJ1-2	NA	TGTGCCAGCAGCCAAGGTGGCTATGGCTACACCTTC	CASSQGGYGYTF
NA	TRBV7-2	TRBJ2-1	NA	TGTGCCAGCAGCTTGATTTACAATGAGCAGTTCTTC	CASSLIYNEQFF
few	TRBV19	TRBJ1-5	TRBD1	TGTGCCAGTAGTCCCCAAAAGACAGGGAATCAGCCCCAGCATTTT	CASSPQKTGNQPQHF
few	TRBV10-3	TRBJ2-1	NA	TGTGCCATCAGTGGGACCGACCTGAGCTATGAGCAGTTCTTC	CAISGTDLSYEQFF
NA	TRBV2	TRBJ2-1	TRBD2	TGTGCCAGCAGTACCCTAGCGGGAGGCCGCAATGAGCAGTTCTTC	CASSTLAGGRNEQFF
NA	TRBV6-1	TRBJ1-1	NA	TGTGCCAGCTCTCCTTCTCAGGCAGCTGGCACTGAAGCTTTCTTT	CASSPSQAAGTEAFF
NA	TRBV6-5	TRBJ2-1	NA	TGTGCCAGCAGTCCCCCTAACAATGAGCAGTTCTTC	CASSPPNNEQFF
NA	TRBV6-1	TRBJ1-1	NA	TGTGCCAGCAGTGGCAACATAGGCACTGAAGCTTTCTTT	CASSGNIGTEAFF
few	TRBV4-1	TRBJ2-7	TRBD2	TGCGCCAGCAGCCCGGGACTAGCGGGAGGCTACGAGCAGTACTTC	CASSPGLAGGYEQYF
NA	TRBV5-6	TRBJ1-6	TRBD1	TGTGCCAGCAGCTCGGGACAGGGGCCCTCACCCCTCCACTTT	CASSSGQGPSPLHF
once	TRBV6-5	TRBJ1-5	NA	TGTGCCAGCAGGGGGGGGCAGGACCAGCCCCAGCATTTT	CASRGGQDQPQHF
NA	TRBV4-1	TRBJ1-3	NA	TGCGCCAGCAGCCAAGTGCTAAGGGGGTCTGGAAACACCATATATTTT	CASSQVLRGSGNTIYF
NA	TRBV5-6	TRBJ2-7	TRBD2	TGTGCCAGCAGCTTTAGCGGGGCCTACGAGCAGTACTTC	CASSFSGAYEQYF
NA	TRBV5-4	TRBJ2-1	TRBD1	TGTGCCAGCAGCCTCGGACAGGGGGCGTACAATGAGCAGTTCTTC	CASSLGQGAYNEQFF
NA	TRBV9	TRBJ2-3	TRBD2	TGTGCCAGCAGCGTAGGGACTAGCGGGAGGGCCGCAGATACGCAGTATTTT	CASSVGTSGRAADTQYF
NA	TRBV27	TRBJ1-1	NA	TGTGCCAGCAGTTTATCAGAGGGGGAAGACACTGAAGCTTTCTTT	CASSLSEGEDTEAFF
few	TRBV7-6	TRBJ2-5	TRBD2	TGTGCCAGCAGCTTACGGGCTAGCGGGGGGACGGGGACCCAGTACTTC	CASSLRASGGTGTQYF
NA	TRBV5-1	TRBJ2-1	TRBD1	TGCGCCAGCAGCTTAAGGGACAGTAGCTCCTACAATGAGCAGTTCTTC	CASSLRDSSSYNEQFF
NA	TRBV7-9	TRBJ2-5	NA	TGTGCCAGCAGCTTCTACAGGGCAATGGAGACCCAGTACTTC	CASSFYRAMETQYF
NA	TRBV10-2	TRBJ1-2	NA	TGCGCCAGCAGTGTTTCGGGAAGTGGCTATGGCTACACCTTC	CASSVSGSGYGYTF
NA	TRBV14	TRBJ1-4	TRBD1	TGTGCCAGCAGACGGGACAGGCCGCCGGTTAATGAAAAACTGTTTTTT	CASRRDRPPVNEKLFF
few	TRBV5-4	TRBJ2-5	NA	TGTGCCAGCAGCTTGGCCAGGGAAGAGACCCAGTACTTC	CASSLAREETQYF
NA	TRBV7-6	TRBJ2-3	TRBD2	TGTGCCAGCAGCTTATCCCCGCTGGGACTAGCGGGATTCGGAGATACGCAGTATTTT	CASSLSPLGLAGFGDTQYF
NA	TRBV29-1	TRBJ2-5	NA	TGCAGCGTCGACCCGGAAGCGGTTCAAGAGACCCAGTACTTC	CSVDPEAVQETQYF
NA	TRBV19	TRBJ2-3	TRBD1	TGTGCCAGTATGAGGACAGGGCGAGCGGAAGATACGCAGTATTTT	CASMRTGRAEDTQYF